This T cell receptor beta chain was recovered during a study of neurological immune-mediated disorders. The sample holds many counts of this clonotype. No antigen is known for it. Time point of the sample: longitudinal time-point 2. Unsorted libraries were prepared from 2 million PBMCs that had been stored at -80 C. Study outcomes and limitations: No CDR3 amino acid sequences were shared by expanded clones across subjects, suggesting private repertoires in all groups.

CDR3 length: 13 amino acids. The V end lost 10 bases, the J end lost 2 bases, and 13 bases lay between the germline ends. Germline CDR1 is MDHEN and CDR2 is SYDVKM. The cDNA was synthesized by 5'RACE incorporating 10-nucleotide random UMIs. The output of every sequencing run, over 170 million TCR-beta sequences, came from 15-18 subjects. Each CDR3 protein gets one entry after TCRdb re-called the 5' RACE reads with MiXCR. The table shows some 100,000 distinct CDR3 sequences, with approximately 13% occurring only once. Sequencing input: PBMCs. This sequence was found in a female donor with HTLV-1-associated myelopathy (HAM/TSP). The chain recombines TRBV28 with TRBJ2-3; the D is unclear. The CDR3 protein is CATKGRITDTQYF. CDR3 nucleotides: TGTGCCACCAAAGGACGGATCACAGATACGCAGTATTTT.